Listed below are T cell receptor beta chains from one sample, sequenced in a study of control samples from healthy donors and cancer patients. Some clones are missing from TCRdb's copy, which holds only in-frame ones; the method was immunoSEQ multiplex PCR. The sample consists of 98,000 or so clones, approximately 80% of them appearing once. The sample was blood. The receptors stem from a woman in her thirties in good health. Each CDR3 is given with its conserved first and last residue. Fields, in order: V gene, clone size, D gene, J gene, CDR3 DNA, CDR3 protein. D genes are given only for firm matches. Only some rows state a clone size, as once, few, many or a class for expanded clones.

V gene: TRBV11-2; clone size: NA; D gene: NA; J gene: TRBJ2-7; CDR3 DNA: TGTGCCAGCAGCTACACCGGGACAAAGTCCTACGAGCAGTACTTC; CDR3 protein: CASSYTGTKSYEQYF
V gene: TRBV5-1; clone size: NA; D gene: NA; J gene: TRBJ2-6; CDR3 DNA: TGCGCCAGCAGCTCCGGAATCTCTGGGGCCAACGTCCTGACTTTC; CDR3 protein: CASSSGISGANVLTF
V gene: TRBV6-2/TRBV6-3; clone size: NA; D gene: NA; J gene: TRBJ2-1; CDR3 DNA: TGTGCCAGCAGTCGACGGGTATCCGACCGTTGGAATGAGCAGTTCTTC; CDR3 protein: CASSRRVSDRWNEQFF
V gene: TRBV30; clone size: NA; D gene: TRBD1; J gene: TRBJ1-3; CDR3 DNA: TGTGCCTGTGGGACAGGGGGCAAAACCGGTTTTTCCCTCTCTGGAAACACCATATATTTT; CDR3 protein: CACGTGGKTGFSLSGNTIYF
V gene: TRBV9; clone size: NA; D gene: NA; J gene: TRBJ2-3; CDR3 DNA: TGTGCCAGCAGCGTAGCTGGGGGCCCGGATACGCAGTATTTT; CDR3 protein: CASSVAGGPDTQYF
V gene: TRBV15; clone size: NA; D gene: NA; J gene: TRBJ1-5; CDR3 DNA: TGTGCCACCAGCAGAGATGTCTGGCAGCCCCAGCATTTT; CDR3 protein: CATSRDVWQPQHF
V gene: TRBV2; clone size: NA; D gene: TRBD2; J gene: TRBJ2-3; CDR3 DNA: TGTGCCAGCAGAGCTGGACTAGAAAGCACAGATACGCAGTATTTT; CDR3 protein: CASRAGLESTDTQYF
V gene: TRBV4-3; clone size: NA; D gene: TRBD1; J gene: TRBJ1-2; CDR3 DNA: TGCGCCAGCAGCCAGGGGACAGGGGGCTATGGCTACACCTTC; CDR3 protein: CASSQGTGGYGYTF
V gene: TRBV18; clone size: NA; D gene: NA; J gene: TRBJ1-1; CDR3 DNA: TGTGCCAGCTCACTACAGATGAACACTGAAGCTTTCTTT; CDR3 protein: CASSLQMNTEAFF
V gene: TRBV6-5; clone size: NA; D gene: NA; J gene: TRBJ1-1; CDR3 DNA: TGTGCCAGCACCCTACTGCGGGGTGAAGCTTTCTTT; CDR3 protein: CASTLLRGEAFF
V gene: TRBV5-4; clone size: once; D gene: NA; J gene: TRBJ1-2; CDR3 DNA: TGTGCCAGCAGCGGACACTATGGCTACACCTTC; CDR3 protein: CASSGHYGYTF
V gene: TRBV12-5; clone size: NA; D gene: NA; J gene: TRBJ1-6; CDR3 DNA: TGTGCTAGTGGTTTGGTACTAGGGGGATCACCCCTCCACTTT; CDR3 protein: CASGLVLGGSPLHF
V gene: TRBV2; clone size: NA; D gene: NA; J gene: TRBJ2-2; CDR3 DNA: TGTGCCAGCATGGGCCCCAGTACTCGAACCGGGGAGCTGTTTTTT; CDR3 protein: CASMGPSTRTGELFF
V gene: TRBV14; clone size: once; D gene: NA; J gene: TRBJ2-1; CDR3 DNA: TGTGCCAGCAGCCAAGGGGCAGGAGGTTCCTACAATGAGCAGTTCTTC; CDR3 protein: CASSQGAGGSYNEQFF
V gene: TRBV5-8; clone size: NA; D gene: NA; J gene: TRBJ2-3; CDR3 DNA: TGTGCCAGCAGCTTGGAGAGGGTTAGCACAGATACGCAGTATTTT; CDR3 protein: CASSLERVSTDTQYF
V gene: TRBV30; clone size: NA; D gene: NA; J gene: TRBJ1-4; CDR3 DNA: TGTGCCTGGAGTTTGTCTAGGGCGGAAAAACTGTTTTTT; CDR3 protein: CAWSLSRAEKLFF
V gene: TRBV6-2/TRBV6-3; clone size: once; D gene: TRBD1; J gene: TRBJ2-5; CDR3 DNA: TGTGCCAGCAGTTCCCACAGGGGTTGGCAAGAGACCCAGTACTTC; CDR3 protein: CASSSHRGWQETQYF
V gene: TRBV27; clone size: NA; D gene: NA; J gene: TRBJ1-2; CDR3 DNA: TGTGCCAGCAGTTTAAGGACTAACTATGGCTACACCTTC; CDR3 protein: CASSLRTNYGYTF
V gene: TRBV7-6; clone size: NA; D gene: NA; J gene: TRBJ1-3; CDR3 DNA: TGTGCCAGCAGCTCCGGACGGGGCTCTGGAAACACCATATATTTT; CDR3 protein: CASSSGRGSGNTIYF
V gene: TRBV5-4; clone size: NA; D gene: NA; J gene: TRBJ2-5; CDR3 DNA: TGTGCCAGCAGCCTGGGACCGTTCTCGGAGACCCAGTACTTC; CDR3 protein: CASSLGPFSETQYF
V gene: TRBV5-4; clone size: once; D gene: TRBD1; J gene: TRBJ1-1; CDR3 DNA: TGTGCCAGCAGCGCCGGAAGGGGTATACAGGGGGTCCCTGAAGCTTTCTTT; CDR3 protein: CASSAGRGIQGVPEAFF
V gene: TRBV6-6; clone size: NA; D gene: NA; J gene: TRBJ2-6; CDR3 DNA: TGTGCCAGCAGTCGGGGATATACACGCTCTGGGGCCAACGTCCTGACTTTC; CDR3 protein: CASSRGYTRSGANVLTF
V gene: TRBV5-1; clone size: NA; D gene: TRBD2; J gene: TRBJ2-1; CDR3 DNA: TGCGCCAGCAGCTTGAGGCGGGGGGGCCTCGATGAGCAGTTCTTC; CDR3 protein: CASSLRRGGLDEQFF
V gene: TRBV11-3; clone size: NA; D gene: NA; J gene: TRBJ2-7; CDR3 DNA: TGTGCCAGCAGCCCGGACAGTTCCTACGAGCAGTACTTC; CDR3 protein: CASSPDSSYEQYF
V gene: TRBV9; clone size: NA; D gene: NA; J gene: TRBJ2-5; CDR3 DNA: TGTGCCAGCAGCGTAGGAAGCGGGTCCGGGGAGACCCAGTACTTC; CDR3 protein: CASSVGSGSGETQYF
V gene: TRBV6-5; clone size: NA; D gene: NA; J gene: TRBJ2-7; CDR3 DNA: TGTGCCAGCAGTTACTCGATGGGGGTGTACGAGCAGTACTTC; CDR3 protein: CASSYSMGVYEQYF